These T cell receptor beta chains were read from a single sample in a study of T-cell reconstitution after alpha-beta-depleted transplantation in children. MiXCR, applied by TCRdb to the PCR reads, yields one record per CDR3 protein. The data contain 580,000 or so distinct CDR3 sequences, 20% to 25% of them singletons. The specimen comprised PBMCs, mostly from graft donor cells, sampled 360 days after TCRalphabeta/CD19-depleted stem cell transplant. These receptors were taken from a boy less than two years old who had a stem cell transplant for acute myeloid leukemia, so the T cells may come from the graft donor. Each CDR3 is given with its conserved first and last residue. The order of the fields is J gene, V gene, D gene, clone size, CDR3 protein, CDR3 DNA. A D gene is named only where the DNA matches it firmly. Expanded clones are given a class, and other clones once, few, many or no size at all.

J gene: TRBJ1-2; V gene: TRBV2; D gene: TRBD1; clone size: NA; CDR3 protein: CASSPTTGNHGYTF; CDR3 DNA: TGTGCCAGCAGTCCTACGACAGGGAATCATGGCTACACCTTC
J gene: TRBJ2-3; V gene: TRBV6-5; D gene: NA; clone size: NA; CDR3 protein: CASSYSDASEDTQYF; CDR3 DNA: TGTGCCAGCAGTTACTCGGACGCCTCGGAAGATACGCAGTATTTT
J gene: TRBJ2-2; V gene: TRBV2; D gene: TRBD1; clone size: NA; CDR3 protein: CASLDRGNTGELFF; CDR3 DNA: TGTGCCAGCCTGGACAGGGGTAACACCGGGGAGCTGTTTTTT
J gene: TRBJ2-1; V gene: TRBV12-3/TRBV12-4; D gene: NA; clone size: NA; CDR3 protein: CASSLRGSPYNEQFF; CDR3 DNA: TGTGCCAGCAGTTTGAGGGGGTCCCCCTACAATGAGCAGTTCTTC
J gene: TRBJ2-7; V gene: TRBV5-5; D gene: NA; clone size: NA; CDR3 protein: CASSGSGARWEQYF; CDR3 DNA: TGTGCCAGCAGCGGTTCAGGGGCCCGGTGGGAGCAGTACTTC
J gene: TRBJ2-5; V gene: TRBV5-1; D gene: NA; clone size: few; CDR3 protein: CASSLETPKETQYF; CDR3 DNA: TGCGCCAGCAGCTTGGAGACCCCGAAAGAGACCCAGTACTTC
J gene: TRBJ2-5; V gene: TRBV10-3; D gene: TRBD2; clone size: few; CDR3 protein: CAISDPAVRLAEKQETQYF; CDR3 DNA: TGTGCCATCAGTGACCCGGCGGTCAGACTAGCGGAGAAACAAGAGACCCAGTACTTC
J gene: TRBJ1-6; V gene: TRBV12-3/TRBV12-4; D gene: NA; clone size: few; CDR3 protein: CASSFSPNSPLHF; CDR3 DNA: TGTGCCAGCAGTTTTAGCCCGAATTCACCCCTCCACTTT
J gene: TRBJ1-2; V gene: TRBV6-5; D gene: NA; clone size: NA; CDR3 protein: CASSLTGLNGYTF; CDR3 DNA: TGTGCCAGCAGTTTAACAGGGTTAAATGGCTACACCTTC
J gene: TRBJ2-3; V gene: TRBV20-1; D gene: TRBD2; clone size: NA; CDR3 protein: CSASRGGLSNAQYF; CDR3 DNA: TGCAGTGCTAGTCGGGGGGGCCTATCCAACGCGCAGTATTTT
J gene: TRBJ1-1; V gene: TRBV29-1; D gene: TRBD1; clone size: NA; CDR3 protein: CSVTGRLLNTEAFF; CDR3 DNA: TGCAGCGTGACAGGGAGGCTTCTGAACACTGAAGCTTTCTTT
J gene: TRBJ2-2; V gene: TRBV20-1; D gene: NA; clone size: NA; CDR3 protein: CSAGAGNTGELFF; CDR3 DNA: TGCAGTGCCGGGGCGGGGAACACCGGGGAGCTGTTTTTT
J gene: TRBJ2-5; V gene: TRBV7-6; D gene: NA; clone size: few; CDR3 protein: CASSFGSSPETQYF; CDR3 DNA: TGTGCCAGCAGCTTCGGATCCAGCCCGGAGACCCAGTACTTC
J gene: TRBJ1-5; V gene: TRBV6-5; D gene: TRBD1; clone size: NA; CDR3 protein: CASRVQRGTGSGNQPQHF; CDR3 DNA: TGTGCCAGCAGAGTGCAACGAGGGACAGGGTCGGGCAATCAGCCCCAGCATTTT
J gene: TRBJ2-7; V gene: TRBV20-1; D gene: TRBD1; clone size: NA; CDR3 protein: CSAPPRQGSYEQYF; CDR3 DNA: TGCAGTGCTCCCCCGAGACAGGGTAGCTACGAGCAGTACTTC
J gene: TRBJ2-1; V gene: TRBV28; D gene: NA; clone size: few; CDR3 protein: CASSLELSPGSYNEQFF; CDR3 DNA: TGTGCCAGCAGTTTGGAGCTTTCCCCAGGATCCTACAATGAGCAGTTCTTC
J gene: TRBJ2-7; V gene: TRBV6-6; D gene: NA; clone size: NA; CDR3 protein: CASSQDSFEQYF; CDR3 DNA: TGTGCCAGCAGTCAGGACAGCTTCGAGCAGTACTTC